This T cell receptor beta chain was obtained from a study of T-cell reconstitution after alpha-beta-depleted transplantation in children. Whole-study findings and limits: Reportedly, roughly two months post-transplant, alpha-beta T cells arose from several hundred expanded graft clones. Newly made T cells mostly supplied T-cell counts and diversity one year after transplant.

The TCRbeta library was prepared with unique molecular identifiers. TCRdb re-called the PCR reads with MiXCR, one entry per CDR3 protein. The table shows approximately 500,000 distinct CDR3 sequences, with more than 9% occurring only once. Comment on this clonotype: Its antigen remains unidentified.

The receptor's source is a child between 2 and 9 years old with inherited bone marrow failure, due to receive a stem cell transplant. The material sequenced was PBMCs, taken before TCRalphabeta/CD19-depleted stem cell transplant.

This CDR3 is CASSYAIIRIAGESSTDTQYF. CDR3 bases: TGTGCCAGCAGTTACGCCATTATCCGGATAGCGGGAGAGAGTAGCACAGATACGCAGTATTTT. The V gene is TRBV6-2 or TRBV6-3, the J gene TRBJ2-3, with 9 bases that match TRBD2. Germline CDR1 and CDR2: MNHEY and SVGEGT. V lost 2 bases and J lost 0; bases outside the gene matches: 18. The length of the CDR3 is 21 residues.